The source of this T cell receptor beta chain is a study of blood T cell repertoires in COVID-19. Here immunoSEQ multiplex PCR was the method, and the copy in TCRdb shows in-frame clones only, minus some. The sample has about 75,000 clones, under 90% seen once; the top ten hold approximately 2.5%. CDR3 length: 19 amino acids. The sequenced sample consisted of peripheral blood. The sequence was obtained from a human donor in a cohort sampled during active COVID-19. The rearrangement links TRBV21-1 to TRBJ2-7; TRBD2 is the table's D call, not checked against the DNA. TRBV21-1 is a pseudogene. In nucleotides, the CDR3 is TGTGCCAGCAGCAAATGGGCGTGGAGATGGGGGGAACGGTTCTACGAGCAGTACTTC. Translating it yields CASSKWAWRWGERFYEQYF.